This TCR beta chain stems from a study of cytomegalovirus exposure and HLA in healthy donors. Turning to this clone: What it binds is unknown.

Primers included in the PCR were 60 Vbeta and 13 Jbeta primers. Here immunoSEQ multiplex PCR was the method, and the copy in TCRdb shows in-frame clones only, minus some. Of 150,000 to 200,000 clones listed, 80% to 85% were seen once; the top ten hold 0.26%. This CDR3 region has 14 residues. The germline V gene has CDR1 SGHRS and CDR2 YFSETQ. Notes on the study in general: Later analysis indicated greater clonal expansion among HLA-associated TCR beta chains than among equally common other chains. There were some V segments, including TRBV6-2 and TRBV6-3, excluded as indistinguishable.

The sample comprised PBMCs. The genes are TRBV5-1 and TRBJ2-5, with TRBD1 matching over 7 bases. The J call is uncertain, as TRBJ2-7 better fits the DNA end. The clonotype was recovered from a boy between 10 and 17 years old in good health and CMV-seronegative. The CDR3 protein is CASSLEGAGDEQYF. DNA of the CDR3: TGCGCCAGCAGCTTGGAGGGGGCTGGGGACGAGCAGTACTTC.